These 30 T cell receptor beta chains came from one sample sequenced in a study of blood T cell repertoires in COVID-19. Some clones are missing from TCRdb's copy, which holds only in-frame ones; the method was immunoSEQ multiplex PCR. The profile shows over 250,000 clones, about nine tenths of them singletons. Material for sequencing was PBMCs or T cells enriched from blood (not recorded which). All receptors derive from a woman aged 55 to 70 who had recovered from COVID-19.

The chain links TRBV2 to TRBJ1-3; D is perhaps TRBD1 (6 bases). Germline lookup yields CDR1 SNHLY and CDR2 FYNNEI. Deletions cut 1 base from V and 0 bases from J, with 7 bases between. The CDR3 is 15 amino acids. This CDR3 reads CASSEGDISGNTIYF. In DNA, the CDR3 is TGTGCCAGCAGTGAAGGGGACATCTCTGGAAACACCATATATTTT.

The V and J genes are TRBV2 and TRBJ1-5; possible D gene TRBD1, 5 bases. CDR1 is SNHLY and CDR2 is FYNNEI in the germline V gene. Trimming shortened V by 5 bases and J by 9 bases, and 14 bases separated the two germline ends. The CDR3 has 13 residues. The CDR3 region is CASSRDWSGPQHF. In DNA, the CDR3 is TGTGCCAGCAGTCGGGACTGGAGCGGGCCCCAGCATTTT.

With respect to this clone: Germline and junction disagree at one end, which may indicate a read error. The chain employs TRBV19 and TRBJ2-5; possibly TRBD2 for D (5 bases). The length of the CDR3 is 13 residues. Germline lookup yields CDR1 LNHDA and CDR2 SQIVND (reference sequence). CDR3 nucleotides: TGTGCCAGTAGTATTAATTGGGGAGAGGCCCAGTACTTC. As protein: CASSINWGEAQYF.

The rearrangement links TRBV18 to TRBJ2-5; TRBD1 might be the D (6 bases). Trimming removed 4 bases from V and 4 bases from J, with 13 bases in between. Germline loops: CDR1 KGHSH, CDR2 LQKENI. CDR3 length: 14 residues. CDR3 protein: CASSLTRGTETQYF. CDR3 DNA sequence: TGTGCCAGCTCACTCACCAGGGGAACAGAGACCCAGTACTTC.

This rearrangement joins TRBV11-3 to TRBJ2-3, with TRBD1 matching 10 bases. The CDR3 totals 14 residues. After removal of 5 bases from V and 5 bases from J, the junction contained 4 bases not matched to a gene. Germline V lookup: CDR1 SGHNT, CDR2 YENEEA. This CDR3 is CASSTTGGQDTQYF. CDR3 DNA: TGTGCCAGCAGCACGACAGGGGGCCAAGATACGCAGTATTTT.

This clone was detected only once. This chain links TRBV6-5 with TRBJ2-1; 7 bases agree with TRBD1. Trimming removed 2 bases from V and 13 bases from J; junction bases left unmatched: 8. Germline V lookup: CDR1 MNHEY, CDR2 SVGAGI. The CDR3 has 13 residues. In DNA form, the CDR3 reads TGTGCCAGCAGTTACGGTAGGGGGCTTTCCCAGTTCTTC. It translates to CASSYGRGLSQFF.

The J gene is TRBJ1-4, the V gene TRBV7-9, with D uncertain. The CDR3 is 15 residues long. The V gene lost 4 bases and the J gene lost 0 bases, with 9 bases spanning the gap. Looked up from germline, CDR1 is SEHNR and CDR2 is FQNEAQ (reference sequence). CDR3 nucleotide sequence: TGTGCCAGCAGCTCCTTGGGAGCAACTAATGAAAAACTGTTTTTT. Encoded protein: CASSSLGATNEKLFF. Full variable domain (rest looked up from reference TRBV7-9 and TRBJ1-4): DTGVSQNPRHKITKRGQNVTFRCDPISEHNRLYWYRQTLGQGPEFLTYFQNEAQLEKSRLLSDRFSAERPKGSFSTLEIQRTEQGDSAMYLCASSSLGATNEKLFFGSGTQLSVL.

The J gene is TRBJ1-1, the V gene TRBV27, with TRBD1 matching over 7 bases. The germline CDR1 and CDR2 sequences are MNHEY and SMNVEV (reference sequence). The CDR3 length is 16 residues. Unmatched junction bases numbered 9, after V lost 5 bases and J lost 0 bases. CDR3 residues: CASSQYRGRVNTEAFF. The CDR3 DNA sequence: TGTGCCAGCAGTCAATACAGGGGACGGGTGAACACTGAAGCTTTCTTT.

In DNA form, the CDR3 reads TGCGCCAGCAGCCAGCCTATAGACAGGAGTTATAGCGAGCAGTACTTC. Amino acid sequence: CASSQPIDRSYSEQYF. The rearrangement links TRBV4-1 to TRBJ2-7; TRBD1 might be the D (6 bases). Germline V gene data show CDR1 as MGHRA and CDR2 as YSYEKL. This CDR3 is 16 amino acids long. The V end was cut by 3 bases, the J end by 6 bases, with 21 bases between.

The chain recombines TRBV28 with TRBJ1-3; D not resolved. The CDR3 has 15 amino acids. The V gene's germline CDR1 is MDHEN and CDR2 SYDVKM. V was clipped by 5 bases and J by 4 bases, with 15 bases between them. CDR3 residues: CASSTDWAMGNTIYF. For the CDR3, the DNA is TGTGCCAGCAGTACCGATTGGGCCATGGGAAACACCATATATTTT.

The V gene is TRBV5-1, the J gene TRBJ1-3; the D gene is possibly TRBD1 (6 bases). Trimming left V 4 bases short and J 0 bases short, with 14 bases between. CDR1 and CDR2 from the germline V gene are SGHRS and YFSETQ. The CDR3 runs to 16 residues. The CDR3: CASSPGQLISGNTIYF. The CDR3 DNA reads TGCGCCAGCAGCCCTGGACAGCTGATCTCTGGAAACACCATATATTTT.

The CDR3 protein is CASSTDRGLGYTF. Here the CDR3 DNA reads TGCGCCAGCAGCACTGACAGGGGGCTTGGCTACACCTTC. The V and J genes are TRBV5-1 and TRBJ1-2, with 10 bases matching TRBD1. CDR1 and CDR2 from the germline V gene are SGHRS and YFSETQ. V shed 4 bases, J shed 7 bases, and the junction held 4 bases outside the gene matches. CDR3 length equals 13 residues.

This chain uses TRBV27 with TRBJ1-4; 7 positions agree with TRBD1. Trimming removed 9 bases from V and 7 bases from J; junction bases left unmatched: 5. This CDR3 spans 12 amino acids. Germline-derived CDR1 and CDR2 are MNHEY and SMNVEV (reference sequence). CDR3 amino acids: CARLRGPEKLFF. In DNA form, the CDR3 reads TGTGCCAGACTAAGGGGGCCTGAAAAACTGTTTTTT.

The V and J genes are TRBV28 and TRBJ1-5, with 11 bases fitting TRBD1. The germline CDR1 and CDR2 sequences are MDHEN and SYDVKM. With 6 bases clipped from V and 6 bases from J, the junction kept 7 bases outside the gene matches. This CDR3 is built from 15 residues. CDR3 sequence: CASRAPGTGGQPQHF. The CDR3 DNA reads TGTGCCAGCAGGGCCCCCGGGACAGGGGGTCAGCCCCAGCATTTT.

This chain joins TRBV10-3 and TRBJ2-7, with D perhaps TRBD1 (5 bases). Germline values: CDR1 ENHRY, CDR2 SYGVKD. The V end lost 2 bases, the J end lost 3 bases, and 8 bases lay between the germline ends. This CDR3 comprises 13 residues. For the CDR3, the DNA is TGTGCCATCAGTGAGACAGGACACTACGAGCAGTACTTC. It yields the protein CAISETGHYEQYF.

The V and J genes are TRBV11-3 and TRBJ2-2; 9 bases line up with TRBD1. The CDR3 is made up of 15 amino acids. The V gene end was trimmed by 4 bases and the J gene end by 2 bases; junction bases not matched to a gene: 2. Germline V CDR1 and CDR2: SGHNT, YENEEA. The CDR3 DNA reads TGTGCCAGCAGCTCGGGACAGGGCAACACCGGGGAGCTGTTTTTT. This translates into CASSSGQGNTGELFF.

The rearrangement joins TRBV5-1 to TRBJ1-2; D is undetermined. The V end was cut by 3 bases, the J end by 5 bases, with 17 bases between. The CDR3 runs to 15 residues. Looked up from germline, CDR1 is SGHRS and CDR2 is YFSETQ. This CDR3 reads CASSSSGGGGYGYTF. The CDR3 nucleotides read TGCGCCAGCAGCTCGTCCGGAGGAGGAGGTTATGGCTACACCTTC.

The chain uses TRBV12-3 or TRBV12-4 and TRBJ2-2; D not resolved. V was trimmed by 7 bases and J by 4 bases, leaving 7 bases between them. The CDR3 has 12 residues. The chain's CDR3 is CASTPLTGELFF. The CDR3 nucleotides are TGTGCCAGCACCCCACTCACCGGGGAGCTGTTTTTT.

The CDR3 DNA sequence: TGCGCCAGCAGCCTGGGGGGACAGGGCTATGGCTACACCTTC. Translation gives CASSLGGQGYGYTF. The chain carries TRBV5-1 and TRBJ1-2; 9 bases fit TRBD1. Germline-derived CDR1 and CDR2 are SGHRS and YFSETQ. The CDR3 is 14 residues long. V was clipped by 4 bases and J by 4 bases; unmatched bases: 5.

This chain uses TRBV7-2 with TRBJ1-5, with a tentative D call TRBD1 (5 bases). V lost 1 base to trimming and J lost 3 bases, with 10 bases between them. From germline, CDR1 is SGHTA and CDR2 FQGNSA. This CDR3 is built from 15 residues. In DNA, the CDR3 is TGTGCCAGCAGCTTAGGGGGCAGGGACAATCAGCCCCAGCATTTT. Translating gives CASSLGGRDNQPQHF.

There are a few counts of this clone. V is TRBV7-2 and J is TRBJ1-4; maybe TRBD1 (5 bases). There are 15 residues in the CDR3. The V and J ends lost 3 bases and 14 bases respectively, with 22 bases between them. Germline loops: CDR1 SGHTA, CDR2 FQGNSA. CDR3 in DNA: TGTGCCAGCAGCTTTGTAGTCCGGGACGCCCGGGGGCTGTTTTTT. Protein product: CASSFVVRDARGLFF.

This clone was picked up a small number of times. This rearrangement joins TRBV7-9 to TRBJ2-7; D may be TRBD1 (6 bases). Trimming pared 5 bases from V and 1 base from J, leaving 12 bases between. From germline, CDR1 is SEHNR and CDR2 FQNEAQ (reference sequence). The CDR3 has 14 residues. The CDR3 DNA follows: TGTGCCAGCAGCAAAATGGACAGTTCCTACGAGCAGTACTTC. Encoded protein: CASSKMDSSYEQYF.

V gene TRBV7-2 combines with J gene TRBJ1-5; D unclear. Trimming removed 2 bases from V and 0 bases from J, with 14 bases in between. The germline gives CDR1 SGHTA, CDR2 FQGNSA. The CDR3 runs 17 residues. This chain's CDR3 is CASSLYVGGYSNQPQHF. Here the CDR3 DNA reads TGTGCCAGCAGCTTATATGTAGGAGGTTATAGCAATCAGCCCCAGCATTTT. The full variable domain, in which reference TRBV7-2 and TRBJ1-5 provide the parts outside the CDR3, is GAGVSQSPSNKVTEKGKDVELRCDPISGHTALYWYRQSLGQGLEFLIYFQGNSAPDKSGLPSDRFSAERTGGSVSTLTIQRTQQEDSAVYLCASSLYVGGYSNQPQHFGDGTRLSIL.

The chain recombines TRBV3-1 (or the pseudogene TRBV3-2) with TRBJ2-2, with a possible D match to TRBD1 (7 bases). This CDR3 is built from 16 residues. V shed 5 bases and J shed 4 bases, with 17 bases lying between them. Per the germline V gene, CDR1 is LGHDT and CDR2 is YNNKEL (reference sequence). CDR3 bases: TGTGCCAGCAGCTCCTCAGGGGGGCACGGCACCGGGGAGCTGTTTTTT. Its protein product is CASSSSGGHGTGELFF.

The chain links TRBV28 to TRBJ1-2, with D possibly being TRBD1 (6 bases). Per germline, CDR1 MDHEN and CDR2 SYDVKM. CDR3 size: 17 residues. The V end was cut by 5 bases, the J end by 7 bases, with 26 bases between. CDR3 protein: CASSRDPTGDGASGYTF. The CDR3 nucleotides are TGTGCCAGCAGTAGAGACCCGACAGGCGACGGGGCCAGTGGCTACACCTTC.

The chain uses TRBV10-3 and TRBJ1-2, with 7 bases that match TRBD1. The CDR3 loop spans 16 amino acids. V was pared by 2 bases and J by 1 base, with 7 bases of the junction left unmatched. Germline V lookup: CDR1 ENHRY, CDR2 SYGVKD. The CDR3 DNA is TGTGCCATCAGTGAGGGGGGGACAGCAGATAACTATGGCTACACCTTC. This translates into CAISEGGTADNYGYTF.

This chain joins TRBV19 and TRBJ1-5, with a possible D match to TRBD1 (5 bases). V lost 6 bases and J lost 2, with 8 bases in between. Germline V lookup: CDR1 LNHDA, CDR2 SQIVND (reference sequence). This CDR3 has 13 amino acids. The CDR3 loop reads CASRGEGNQPQHF. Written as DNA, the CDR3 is TGTGCCAGTAGAGGGGAGGGCAATCAGCCCCAGCATTTT.

The CDR3 protein is CASTPTVTAYEQYF. CDR3 sequence (DNA): TGTGCCAGTACACCCACGGTCACGGCCTACGAGCAGTACTTC. This chain uses TRBV19 with TRBJ2-7; no definite D call. This CDR3 has 14 residues. V was cut by 7 bases and J by 2 bases, with 15 bases left in between. Germline CDR1 is LNHDA and CDR2 is SQIVND (reference sequence).

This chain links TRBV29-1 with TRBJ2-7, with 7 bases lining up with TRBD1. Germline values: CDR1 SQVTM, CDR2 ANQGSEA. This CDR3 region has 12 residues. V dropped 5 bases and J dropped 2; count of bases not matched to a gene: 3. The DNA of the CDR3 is TGCAGCGTTAAGGGGGCTACCTACGAGCAGTACTTC. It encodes CSVKGATYEQYF.

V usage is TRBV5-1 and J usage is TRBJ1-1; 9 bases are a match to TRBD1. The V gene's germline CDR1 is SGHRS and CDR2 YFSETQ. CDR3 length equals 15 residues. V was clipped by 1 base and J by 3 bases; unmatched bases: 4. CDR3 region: CASSLRTGADTEAFF. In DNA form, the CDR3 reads TGCGCCAGCAGCTTGAGGACAGGGGCGGACACTGAAGCTTTCTTT. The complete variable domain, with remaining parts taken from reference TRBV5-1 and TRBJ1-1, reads KAGVTQTPRYLIKTRGQQVTLSCSPISGHRSVSWYQQTPGQGLQFLFEYFSETQRNKGNFPGRFSGRQFSNSRSEMNVSTLELGDSALYLCASSLRTGADTEAFFGQGTRLTVV.